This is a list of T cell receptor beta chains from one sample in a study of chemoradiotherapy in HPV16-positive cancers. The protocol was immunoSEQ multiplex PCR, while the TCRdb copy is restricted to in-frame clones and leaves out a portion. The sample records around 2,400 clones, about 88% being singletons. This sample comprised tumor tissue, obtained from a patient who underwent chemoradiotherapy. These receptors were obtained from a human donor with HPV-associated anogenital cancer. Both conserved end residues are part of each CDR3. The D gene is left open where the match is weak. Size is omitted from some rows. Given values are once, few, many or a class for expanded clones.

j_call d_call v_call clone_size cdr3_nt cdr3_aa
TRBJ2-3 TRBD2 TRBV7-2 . TGTGCCAGCAGCCTCCTAGCGGGGGGAAGGGCAGATACGCAGTATTTT CASSLLAGGRADTQYF
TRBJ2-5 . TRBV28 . TGTGCCAGCAGTTTTCTGACAGATCAAGAGACCCAGTACTTC CASSFLTDQETQYF
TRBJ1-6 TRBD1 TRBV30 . TGTGCCTGGAGTGTACCCTATTCAGCCGGGACAGTCTATAATTCACCCCTCCACTTT CAWSVPYSAGTVYNSPLHF
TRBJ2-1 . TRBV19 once TGTGCCAGTAGTCAACGTGTGGAGGGGGGATATGAGCAGTTCTTC CASSQRVEGGYEQFF
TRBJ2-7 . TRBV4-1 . TGCGCCAGCAGCCACAACAGAGAGCAGTACTTC CASSHNREQYF
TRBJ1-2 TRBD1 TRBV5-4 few TGTGCCAGCAGCCCCGGTCAAAGGGGGCATGCCTATGGCTACACCTTC CASSPGQRGHAYGYTF
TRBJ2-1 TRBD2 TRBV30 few TGTGCCTGGGATAGCGGGGGGTCTCGTAGGGCCTACAATGAGCAGTTCTTC CAWDSGGSRRAYNEQFF
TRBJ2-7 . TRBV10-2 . TGCGCCAGCAGTGAGTCGGGACTCACCTACGAGCAGTACTTC CASSESGLTYEQYF
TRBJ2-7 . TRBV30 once TGTGCCTGGAGTGTCCGGACCTACGAGCAGTACTTC CAWSVRTYEQYF
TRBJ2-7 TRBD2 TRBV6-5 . TGTGCCAGCAGTTATAGCGGGGTGAGAAACGAGCAGTACTTC CASSYSGVRNEQYF
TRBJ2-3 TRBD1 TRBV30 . TGTGCCTGGAGTGTGGGACAGAACACAGATACGCAGTATTTT CAWSVGQNTDTQYF
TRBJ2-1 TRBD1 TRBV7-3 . TGTGCCAGCAGCTCCTCCGGGACAGGGGGAAAATCCTACAATGAGCAGTTCTTC CASSSSGTGGKSYNEQFF
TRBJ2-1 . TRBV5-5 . TGTGCCAGCAGCTTGAGTAGCGTCGGATCCAATGAGCAGTTCTTC CASSLSSVGSNEQFF
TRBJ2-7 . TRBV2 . TGTGCCAGCAGACGTAGCCGGGACGGGTCCTACGAGCAGTACTTC CASRRSRDGSYEQYF
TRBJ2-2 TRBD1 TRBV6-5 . TGTGCCAGCAGACAACCGGGACAGGGAGCCGGGGAGCTGTTTTTT CASRQPGQGAGELFF
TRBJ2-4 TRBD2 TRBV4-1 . TGCGCCAGCAGCCAAGGGGGAGGGAACATTCAGTACTTC CASSQGGGNIQYF
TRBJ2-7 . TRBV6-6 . TGTGCCAGCAGTTACTCCGTCGCGTCCTACGAGCAGTACTTC CASSYSVASYEQYF
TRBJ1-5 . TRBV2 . TGTGCCAGCAAAAGGAGGTTGGACAATCAGCCCCAGCATTTT CASKRRLDNQPQHF
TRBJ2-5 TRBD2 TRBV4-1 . TGCGCCAGCAGCCAAGAGGGGGGGTACAGGTCTGGGGAGACCCAGTACTTC CASSQEGGYRSGETQYF
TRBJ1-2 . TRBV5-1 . TGCGCCAGCAGCTTGGAATCACCTAACTATGGCTACACCTTC CASSLESPNYGYTF
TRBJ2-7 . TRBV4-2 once TGTGCCAGCAGCCAAGTTCGATCAGGAGCCTACGAGCAGTACTTC CASSQVRSGAYEQYF
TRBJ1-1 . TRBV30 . TGTGCCTGGGACCGCAGGGGAACTGAAGCTTTCTTT CAWDRRGTEAFF
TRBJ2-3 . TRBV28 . TGTGCCAGCAGTTTATGCCCGTTGACTAACACAGATACGCAGTATTTT CASSLCPLTNTDTQYF
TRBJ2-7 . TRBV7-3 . TGTGCCAGCACTAGCCTAGCTAGGAACGAGCAGTACTTC CASTSLARNEQYF
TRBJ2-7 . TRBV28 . TGTGCCAGCAGTTTAACTTTCGGCTCCTACGAGCAGTACTTC CASSLTFGSYEQYF
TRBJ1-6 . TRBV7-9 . TGTGCCAGCAGCACCACAGGGAATTCACCCCTCCACTTT CASSTTGNSPLHF
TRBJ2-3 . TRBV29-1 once TGCAGCGTTGGAGACGGAGGTATCACAGATACGCAGTATTTT CSVGDGGITDTQYF
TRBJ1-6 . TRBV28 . TGTGCCAGCAGTTTACAGAATTCACCCCTCCACTTT CASSLQNSPLHF
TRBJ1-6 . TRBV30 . TGTGCCTGGAGTCGTACCCCGCTCCTAAGTCCTAATTCACCCCTCCACTTT CAWSRTPLLSPNSPLHF
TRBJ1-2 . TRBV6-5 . TGTGCCAGCAGTTACGGGACCCTGGGTGGCTACACCTTC CASSYGTLGGYTF
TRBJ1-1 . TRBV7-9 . TGTGCCAGCACTTCCTCAGGGGCCCGGGGTACTGAAGCTTTCTTT CASTSSGARGTEAFF
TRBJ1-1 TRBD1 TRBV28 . TGTGCCAGCAGTTTGTTGGCAGGGGGCCGGGACACTGAAGCTTTCTTT CASSLLAGGRDTEAFF
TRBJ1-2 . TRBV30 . TGTGCCTGGAGTGTAAACGCTAACTATGGCTACACCTTC CAWSVNANYGYTF